Listed here are 9 T cell receptor beta chains from one sample, sequenced in a study of a mutant IDH1 vaccine in newly diagnosed glioma. No antigens are known for them. Regarding time point: week 5, during vaccination. Vaccination comprised doses that each held 300 ug of mutant IDH1 20-mer peptide, plus topical imiquimod. The table came from immunoSEQ multiplex PCR; TCRdb's copy has only in-frame clones and leaves some out. Found here are approximately 40,000 clones, about four fifths of them singletons; the top ten hold more than 5.5%. The material was PBMCs, obtained from a glioma patient whose treatment included an IDH1 peptide vaccine. These receptors were obtained from a man between 35 and 55 years old with glioma.

The J gene is TRBJ2-3, the V gene TRBV10-3; the match to TRBD2 covers 9 bases. The CDR3 covers 19 residues. V was clipped by 2 bases and J by 2 bases; unmatched bases: 14. The V gene's germline CDR1 is ENHRY and CDR2 SYGVKD. DNA for the CDR3: TGTGCCATCAGTGAGGATAAGCGGGGGGTGGAATGGACCACAGATACGCAGTATTTT. It is translated as CAISEDKRGVEWTTDTQYF.

The chain couples TRBV30 to TRBJ2-3; the match to TRBD2 covers 10 bases. The germline V gene has CDR1 GTSNPN and CDR2 SVGIG (reference sequence). V dropped 5 bases and J dropped 5; count of bases not matched to a gene: 7. The CDR3 extends over 14 amino acids. For the CDR3, the DNA is TGTGCCTGGGAAGCTAGCGGGGGAGGAGATACGCAGTATTTT. This gives the protein CAWEASGGGDTQYF. The whole variable domain, remainder taken from reference TRBV30 and TRBJ2-3, is SQTIHQWPATLVQPVGSPLSLECTVEGTSNPNLYWYRQAAGRGLQLLFYSVGIGQISSEVPQNLSASRPQDRQFILSSKKLLLSDSGFYLCAWEASGGGDTQYFGPGTRLTVL.

V and J are TRBV6-6 and TRBJ1-5; 8 bases align to TRBD1. CDR1 and CDR2 (germline): MNHNY, SVGAGI (reference sequence). The V and J ends lost 0 bases and 2 bases, in that order; junction bases with no gene match: 3. The CDR3 length is 16 residues. The CDR3 DNA reads as TGTGCCAGCAGTTACTCGCCGGACAGGGGCAATCAGCCCCAGCATTTT. It encodes CASSYSPDRGNQPQHF.

V usage is TRBV7-4 and J usage is TRBJ2-7, with D hard to call. The V end lost 2 bases, the J end lost 4 bases, and 15 bases lay between the germline ends. The CDR3 sequence is 15 residues long. Germline-derived CDR1 and CDR2 are SGHVT and SQSDAQ. CDR3 loop: CASSLYWETFYEQYF. CDR3 in DNA: TGTGCCAGCAGCTTATACTGGGAAACTTTTTACGAGCAGTACTTC.

J is TRBJ2-3 and V is TRBV7-2, with 11 nucleotides matching TRBD2. This CDR3 spans 16 amino acids. J was trimmed by 1 base and V by 3 bases; bases with no gene match: 3. The germline gives CDR1 SGHTA, CDR2 FQGNSA. For the CDR3, the DNA is TGTGCCAGCAGCTTCCTACTAGCGGGGGGCACAGATACGCAGTATTTT. Its protein is CASSFLLAGGTDTQYF.

This clone was observed a single time. The chain uses TRBV4-1 and TRBJ2-1; 9 bases are shared with TRBD2. Germline V lookup: CDR1 MGHRA, CDR2 YSYEKL. This CDR3 comprises 15 residues. V was clipped by 4 bases and J by 0 bases; unmatched bases: 1. CDR3 coding DNA: TGCGCCAGCAGCCTTAGCGGGGGCTCCTACAATGAGCAGTTCTTC. It specifies CASSLSGGSYNEQFF.

This chain uses TRBV10-3 with TRBJ2-7, with D perhaps matching TRBD1 (5 bases). V gave up 0 bases and J gave up 1 base, with 13 bases separating them. Per germline, CDR1 ENHRY and CDR2 SYGVKD. The CDR3 has 16 residues. The CDR3 sequence: CAISESETAVSYEQYF. CDR3 in DNA: TGTGCCATCAGTGAGTCTGAGACAGCCGTATCCTACGAGCAGTACTTC.

This clone has more than one count but fewer than ten. The chain links TRBV6-5 to TRBJ1-2, with 9 positions matching TRBD1. With V trimmed by 7 bases and J by 5 bases, 11 bases remained unmatched. The CDR3 spans 15 residues. Germline V CDR1 and CDR2: MNHEY, SVGAGI. The CDR3 reads CASTPRRGTGYGYTF. The DNA for the CDR3 is TGTGCCAGCACTCCGAGGCGCGGGACAGGGTATGGCTACACCTTC.

This CDR3 reads CASRYLSGKETQYF. The CDR3 coding sequence is TGTGCCAGCAGGTATCTTTCGGGGAAAGAGACCCAGTACTTC. The chain carries TRBV5-4 and TRBJ2-5; D is possibly TRBD2 (5 bases). Germline V lookup: CDR1 SGHNT, CDR2 YYREEE (reference sequence). The CDR3 extends over 14 amino acids. Trimming removed 5 bases from V and 3 bases from J, with 14 bases in between.